These T cell receptor beta chains were read from a single sample in a study of T cell responses to AZD1222 COVID-19 vaccine. Clones were sequenced by immunoSEQ multiplex PCR, and TCRdb holds only the in-frame ones, with some missing. The sample yields roughly 110,000 clones, roughly 92% seen once. The starting material was peripheral blood, obtained on day 0 of AZD1222 vaccination. All receptors derive from an adult in good health. Each CDR3 is given with its conserved first and last residue. The order of the fields is CDR3 DNA, CDR3 protein, V gene, D gene, clone size, J gene. The D gene is left open where the match is weak. The size entry is marked missing in some rows and otherwise reads once, few, many or a size class.

DNA: TGTGCCAGCACCCCCGGGGGGGTATTGTACTACAATGAGCAGTTCTTC
CDR3: CASTPGGVLYYNEQFF
V: TRBV28
D: TRBD2
size: few
J: TRBJ2-1

DNA: TGTGCCAGTAGTGGACTGACAGGCGCCGGAAACACCATATATTTT
CDR3: CASSGLTGAGNTIYF
V: TRBV19
D: NA
size: NA
J: TRBJ1-3

DNA: TGTGCCAGCAGTCAGGACAGGGTCACAGATACGCAGTATTTT
CDR3: CASSQDRVTDTQYF
V: TRBV6-4
D: TRBD1
size: NA
J: TRBJ2-3

DNA: TGCGCCAGCAGCTTGTTGACTAGCGGGGGGGCGTATGAGCAGTTCTTC
CDR3: CASSLLTSGGAYEQFF
V: TRBV5-1
D: TRBD2
size: NA
J: TRBJ2-1

DNA: TGTGCCAGCAGTTCCAATACAGGGGTTAGCAATCAGCCCCAGCATTTT
CDR3: CASSSNTGVSNQPQHF
V: TRBV27
D: TRBD1
size: once
J: TRBJ1-5

DNA: TGTGCCAGCAGTTCCCTAGCGGGGGTGACCTACGAGCAGTACTTC
CDR3: CASSSLAGVTYEQYF
V: TRBV27
D: TRBD2
size: NA
J: TRBJ2-7

DNA: TGTGCCGACAGCAGGCGACTAGCTCCGTTGAATGAGCAGTTCTTC
CDR3: CADSRRLAPLNEQFF
V: TRBV3-1/TRBV3-2
D: TRBD2
size: NA
J: TRBJ2-1

DNA: TGCAGCGTTGAAGGGGGCGGGAGGACTGAAGCTTTCTTT
CDR3: CSVEGGGRTEAFF
V: TRBV29-1
D: NA
size: NA
J: TRBJ1-1

DNA: TGTGCCAGTAGTAGGGGACTCCTCACCTCTGGGGCCAACGTCCTGACTTTC
CDR3: CASSRGLLTSGANVLTF
V: TRBV19
D: NA
size: NA
J: TRBJ2-6

DNA: TGTGCCACCTTACTAGCGGGGGGCCGGAATGAGCAGTTCTTC
CDR3: CATLLAGGRNEQFF
V: TRBV5-4
D: TRBD2
size: NA
J: TRBJ2-1

DNA: TGTGCCTGGAGTGGGACAGGTCGTATGAACACTGAAGCTTTCTTT
CDR3: CAWSGTGRMNTEAFF
V: TRBV30
D: TRBD1
size: NA
J: TRBJ1-1

DNA: TGTGCCAGCAGCGTAGTTGGGGACAGTTTCGGCGGGGAGCTGTTTTTT
CDR3: CASSVVGDSFGGELFF
V: TRBV9
D: TRBD1
size: NA
J: TRBJ2-2

DNA: TGTGCCAGCAGCCCCTGGACAGGGGCCGGTGAAGCTTTCTTT
CDR3: CASSPWTGAGEAFF
V: TRBV7-8
D: TRBD1
size: NA
J: TRBJ1-1

DNA: TGTGCCAGTAGTATCGCGGGGCTGAACACTGAAGCTTTCTTT
CDR3: CASSIAGLNTEAFF
V: TRBV19
D: NA
size: NA
J: TRBJ1-1

DNA: TGTGCCAGCAGTTACTATGGGACAGGCTCCTACGAGCAGTACTTC
CDR3: CASSYYGTGSYEQYF
V: TRBV6-5
D: TRBD1
size: NA
J: TRBJ2-7

DNA: TGTGCCAGCAGTAGCCCCGTGAAAACTGAAGCTTTCTTT
CDR3: CASSSPVKTEAFF
V: TRBV6-5
D: NA
size: NA
J: TRBJ1-1

DNA: TGTGCCACCAGTGACCCCACCCCTAGCGGAGCGGGCACAGATACGCAGTATTTT
CDR3: CATSDPTPSGAGTDTQYF
V: TRBV24-1
D: TRBD2
size: NA
J: TRBJ2-3

DNA: TGTGCCAGCAGCTCCACAGGGGGTTCACCCCTCCACTTT
CDR3: CASSSTGGSPLHF
V: TRBV7-8
D: TRBD1
size: NA
J: TRBJ1-6

DNA: TGTGCCAGCACCCTCGGGGAGCTGTTTTTT
CDR3: CASTLGELFF
V: TRBV7-9
D: NA
size: NA
J: TRBJ2-2

DNA: TGTGCCAGCAGCCTTAGGGACAGGGGTCCCTACACCGGGGAGCTGTTTTTT
CDR3: CASSLRDRGPYTGELFF
V: TRBV11-2
D: TRBD1
size: once
J: TRBJ2-2

DNA: TGTGCCAGCAGCCTCAGACAGGGGGCTGGGGAAGCTTTCTTT
CDR3: CASSLRQGAGEAFF
V: TRBV14
D: TRBD1
size: NA
J: TRBJ1-1

DNA: TGTGCCAGCAGCTTATACGGGGGCGGAGGCACCGGGGAGCTGTTTTTT
CDR3: CASSLYGGGGTGELFF
V: TRBV7-3
D: NA
size: NA
J: TRBJ2-2

DNA: TGCAGCGTCAGCGGCGGGGAGCGCACAGATACGCAGTATTTT
CDR3: CSVSGGERTDTQYF
V: TRBV29-1
D: NA
size: NA
J: TRBJ2-3

DNA: TGTGCCAGCTTGGGACAGCTCTATGGCTACACCTTC
CDR3: CASLGQLYGYTF
V: TRBV6-5
D: TRBD1
size: NA
J: TRBJ1-2

DNA: TGCGCCAGCAGCCAAGATCCAGGGAGAATTCAAGAGACCCAGTACTTC
CDR3: CASSQDPGRIQETQYF
V: TRBV4-1
D: NA
size: NA
J: TRBJ2-5

DNA: TGCGCCAGCAGCTTGGAAGGACGCTACGAGCAGTACTTC
CDR3: CASSLEGRYEQYF
V: TRBV5-1
D: NA
size: NA
J: TRBJ2-7

DNA: TGTGCCAGCAGCTTTTTCGGGGAGCTGTTTTTT
CDR3: CASSFFGELFF
V: TRBV7-6
D: NA
size: NA
J: TRBJ2-2

DNA: TGTGCCAGCCGCAAGGGGTGGCAGCCCCAGCATTTT
CDR3: CASRKGWQPQHF
V: TRBV19
D: NA
size: NA
J: TRBJ1-5

DNA: TGTGCCAGCACCGGGACAGGGTATGAAAAACTGTTTTTT
CDR3: CASTGTGYEKLFF
V: TRBV7-9
D: TRBD1
size: few
J: TRBJ1-4

DNA: TGTGCCAGCAGCCATAGCGGGGAGTCCTACAATGAGCAGTTCTTC
CDR3: CASSHSGESYNEQFF
V: TRBV7-9
D: TRBD2
size: once
J: TRBJ2-1

DNA: TGTGCCAGCAGTTTTTCCCCTAGCGGGTACTACGAGCAGTACTTC
CDR3: CASSFSPSGYYEQYF
V: TRBV27
D: TRBD2
size: NA
J: TRBJ2-7

DNA: TGCACCAGCAGTCAAACAAGTTTGTGCACAAAGTCGGGCCAACGTCCTGGTCGGGCCAACGTCCTGACTTTC
CDR3: CTSSQTSLCTKSGQRPGRANVLTF
V: TRBV1
D: NA
size: NA
J: TRBJ2-6

DNA: TGTGCCAGCAGCTTACGAGGGACCCCCCGGCAAGAGACCCAGTACTTC
CDR3: CASSLRGTPRQETQYF
V: TRBV7-2
D: NA
size: NA
J: TRBJ2-5